The rows below give T cell receptor beta chains drawn from one sample of a study of T cells expressing NK-cell markers. Using the 5' RACE reads, TCRdb records one entry per CDR3 protein without DNA. The repertoire table contains roughly 160,000 distinct CDR3 sequences. Specimen: blood T cells: a sorted CD56 or NKG2C T cell subset, CD4+ or CD8+ T cells, or bulk PBMC T cells (not recorded which). These TCRs come from a woman between 18 and 70 years old in good health. Both conserved end residues are part of each CDR3. Each record gives: clone size, V gene, J gene, CDR3 protein. Expanded clones are given a class, and other clones once, few, many or no size at all.

clone_size: .
v_call: TRBV6-1
j_call: TRBJ2-5
cdr3_aa: CASSDWRLAGGSETQYF

clone_size: .
v_call: TRBV2
j_call: TRBJ1-5
cdr3_aa: CASSGEVQPQHF

clone_size: .
v_call: TRBV29-1
j_call: TRBJ2-1
cdr3_aa: CSVVRGGGYNEQFF

clone_size: .
v_call: TRBV3-1
j_call: TRBJ2-7
cdr3_aa: CASSQTGGTTRYF

clone_size: .
v_call: TRBV6-5
j_call: TRBJ2-7
cdr3_aa: CASSYSAASGRPYEQYF

clone_size: .
v_call: TRBV25-1
j_call: TRBJ1-1
cdr3_aa: CASSARLSNTEAFF

clone_size: .
v_call: TRBV29-1
j_call: TRBJ1-2
cdr3_aa: CSVEAFGGYTF

clone_size: .
v_call: TRBV9
j_call: TRBJ2-5
cdr3_aa: CASSVSGMGETQYF

clone_size: .
v_call: TRBV18
j_call: TRBJ1-1
cdr3_aa: CASSPPNRGLMANTEAFF

clone_size: .
v_call: TRBV30
j_call: TRBJ2-5
cdr3_aa: CAWRRSGSWETQYF

clone_size: .
v_call: TRBV20-1
j_call: TRBJ1-1
cdr3_aa: CSAGIVNTEAFF

clone_size: .
v_call: TRBV5-1
j_call: TRBJ2-1
cdr3_aa: CASSLAGGPIGLNEQFF

clone_size: .
v_call: TRBV20-1
j_call: TRBJ2-5
cdr3_aa: CSARDSRTQTETQYF

clone_size: .
v_call: TRBV2
j_call: TRBJ2-1
cdr3_aa: CASRLLAEQFF

clone_size: .
v_call: TRBV7-9
j_call: TRBJ2-7
cdr3_aa: CASSPPGGQGHEQYF

clone_size: .
v_call: TRBV10-3
j_call: TRBJ1-2
cdr3_aa: CAISESTRNYGYTF

clone_size: .
v_call: TRBV12-3/TRBV12-4
j_call: TRBJ2-7
cdr3_aa: CASSLDGQTYEQYF

clone_size: .
v_call: TRBV5-1
j_call: TRBJ1-2
cdr3_aa: CASSTGMALGYGYTF

clone_size: .
v_call: TRBV20-1
j_call: TRBJ1-1
cdr3_aa: CSAPRGGNTEAFF

clone_size: .
v_call: TRBV6-5
j_call: TRBJ2-3
cdr3_aa: CASSYSFTAASTDTQYF

clone_size: .
v_call: TRBV20-1
j_call: TRBJ2-3
cdr3_aa: CSARDQLATDTQYF

clone_size: .
v_call: TRBV5-1
j_call: TRBJ2-1
cdr3_aa: CASREGPYNEQFF

clone_size: .
v_call: TRBV5-1
j_call: TRBJ2-1
cdr3_aa: CASRFGTGSTGDEQFF

clone_size: medium-sized
v_call: TRBV14
j_call: TRBJ1-2
cdr3_aa: CASSQDGGSTYGYTF

clone_size: .
v_call: TRBV7-6
j_call: TRBJ2-1
cdr3_aa: CASSLALIRKNEQFF

clone_size: .
v_call: TRBV5-5
j_call: TRBJ2-7
cdr3_aa: CASSSISYEQYF

clone_size: .
v_call: TRBV7-2
j_call: TRBJ2-3
cdr3_aa: CASSFLAGSGTDTQYF

clone_size: .
v_call: TRBV29-1
j_call: TRBJ2-1
cdr3_aa: CSGGLAGNEQFF

clone_size: .
v_call: TRBV30
j_call: TRBJ2-1
cdr3_aa: CAWSDTSGPSYNEQFF

clone_size: .
v_call: TRBV12-3/TRBV12-4
j_call: TRBJ2-6
cdr3_aa: CASSRLAGNVLTF

clone_size: .
v_call: TRBV25-1
j_call: TRBJ1-1
cdr3_aa: CASSWTGDTEAFF

clone_size: .
v_call: TRBV20-1
j_call: TRBJ2-2
cdr3_aa: CSASGTGYKSVPAGELFF